The 8 T cell receptor beta chains below were found in one sample sequenced in a study of cytomegalovirus exposure and HLA in healthy donors. A multiplex PCR was run with 60 Vbeta primers and 13 Jbeta primers. Some clones are missing from TCRdb's copy, which holds only in-frame ones; the method was immunoSEQ multiplex PCR. Of some 270,000 clones listed, about 80% were seen once; the top ten hold more than 0.3%. Specimen: PBMCs. The receptors come from a girl aged 2 to 10 in good health and CMV-seronegative.

This clone was picked up a small number of times. The genes are TRBV5-1 and TRBJ2-1; TRBD2 matches 11 bases. The V segment lost 5 bases and the J segment 0 bases; nucleotides outside the gene matches: 4. The CDR3 spans 16 residues. The germline V gene encodes CDR1 SGHRS and CDR2 YFSETQ. CDR3 amino acids: CASRYSGGDSYNEQFF. The CDR3 coding sequence is TGCGCCAGCAGGTATAGCGGGGGGGACTCCTACAATGAGCAGTTCTTC.

This sequence joins TRBV28 and TRBJ2-2, with 12 bases aligning to TRBD2. CDR1 and CDR2 (germline): MDHEN, SYDVKM. This CDR3 is 15 amino acids long. Unmatched junction bases numbered 8, after V lost 6 bases and J lost 9 bases. The CDR3 bases are TGTGCCAGCAGGACTCTAGCGGGGGGGGACAGGGAGCTGTTTTTT. Its translation: CASRTLAGGDRELFF.

Only a few counts were recorded for this clone. The V call is TRBV5-1, the J call TRBJ2-3, with TRBD2 matching 9 bases. The V and J ends lost 5 bases and 2 bases, in that order; junction bases with no gene match: 3. This CDR3 is built from 14 residues. Germline values: CDR1 SGHRS, CDR2 YFSETQ. CDR3 in DNA: TGCGCCAGCAGAATAGCGGGAGACACAGATACGCAGTATTTT. It is translated as CASRIAGDTDTQYF. Complete variable domain (other parts from reference TRBV5-1 and TRBJ2-3): KAGVTQTPRYLIKTRGQQVTLSCSPISGHRSVSWYQQTPGQGLQFLFEYFSETQRNKGNFPGRFSGRQFSNSRSEMNVSTLELGDSALYLCASRIAGDTDTQYFGPGTRLTVL.

This clone occurred a few times. The V call is TRBV6-1, the J call TRBJ1-2; 10 bases agree with TRBD1. J gave up 5 bases and V 4 bases, and 1 base lay outside the gene matches. The V gene's germline CDR1 is MNHNS and CDR2 SASEGT. This CDR3 is 13 amino acids long. DNA for the CDR3: TGTGCCAGCAGTGGGGACAGGGGATATGGCTACACCTTC. Protein product: CASSGDRGYGYTF.

V usage is TRBV28 and J usage is TRBJ1-5, with a weak D call TRBD1 (6 bases). From germline, CDR1 is MDHEN and CDR2 SYDVKM. V lost 9 bases and J 5 bases, leaving 17 bases between the germline ends. The CDR3 spans 14 residues. The CDR3, as DNA: TGTGCCAGTGGAACCGGGACACAACATCAGCCCCAGCATTTT. Amino acid sequence: CASGTGTQHQPQHF. Combining the CDR3 with reference TRBV28 and TRBJ1-5 gives the whole variable domain DVKVTQSSRYLVKRTGEKVFLECVQDMDHENMFWYRQDPGLGLRLIYFSYDVKMKEKGDIPEGYSVSREKKERFSLILESASTNQTSMYLCASGTGTQHQPQHFGDGTRLSIL.

In DNA, the CDR3 is TGCGCCAGCAGCTTGTGGCTAGCGGGAGTAAATGAGCAGTTCTTC. It is translated as CASSLWLAGVNEQFF. The chain links TRBV5-1 to TRBJ2-1; 10 bases fit TRBD2. This CDR3 spans 15 amino acids. Germline V CDR1 and CDR2: SGHRS, YFSETQ. After removal of 1 base from V and 7 bases from J, the junction contained 5 bases not matched to a gene.

V gene TRBV7-9 combines with J gene TRBJ1-5, with a tentative D call TRBD1 (5 bases). V lost 4 bases and J 4 bases, leaving 8 bases between the germline ends. There are 13 residues in the CDR3. Germline-derived CDR1 and CDR2 are SEHNR and FQNEAQ (reference sequence). CDR3 residues: CASSSQGNQPQHF. CDR3 DNA: TGTGCCAGCAGCTCCCAGGGTAATCAGCCCCAGCATTTT.

The V call is TRBV2, the J call TRBJ1-6; perhaps TRBD1 as D (6 bases). The germline CDR1 and CDR2 sequences are SNHLY and FYNNEI. V lost 8 bases, J lost 9 bases, and 11 bases lay in between. The CDR3 consists of 12 residues. This chain's CDR3 is CASGSRGSPLHF. As DNA, the CDR3 is TGTGCCAGCGGGAGCAGGGGTTCACCCCTCCACTTT. The full variable domain, in which reference TRBV2 and TRBJ1-6 provide the parts outside the CDR3, is EPEVTQTPSHQVTQMGQEVILRCVPISNHLYFYWYRQILGQKVEFLVSFYNNEISEKSEIFDDQFSVERPDGSNFTLKIRSTKLEDSAMYFCASGSRGSPLHFGNGTRLTVT.